This TCR beta chain was recovered during a study of identical twins. This clonotype was detected many times. The target antigen is unknown. Study observations and caveats: Out-of-frame alpha sequences shared between twins exhibited an excess of low generation probability. Models predicted less out-of-frame TCR alpha sharing in monozygotic twins than was found. Memory repertoires showed no such pattern, whereas abundant cord blood beta clonotypes carried fewer insertions.

A universal primer site came from template switching; cDNA carried unique molecular identifiers. One entry per CDR3 protein results from TCRdb running MiXCR on the 5' RACE reads. Of hundreds of thousands of distinct CDR3 sequences in the sample, 6% to 6.5% are singletons; the top ten hold approximately 2%. Germline V CDR1 and CDR2: SGHRS, YFSETQ. This CDR3 is built from 14 residues. Trimming at V came to 4 bases and at J to 1 base, leaving 5 bases not matched to a gene. The TCR comes from a man aged 18 to 35 in good health. V usage is TRBV5-1 and J usage is TRBJ2-7; 7 bases are a match to TRBD1. The sequenced sample was naive T cells sorted from blood. CDR3 in DNA: TGCGCCAGCAGCCGCCCGACAGGGTCCTACGAGCAGTACTTC. It yields the protein CASSRPTGSYEQYF.